This T cell receptor (beta chain) is from a study of T-cell reconstitution after alpha-beta-depleted transplantation in children. Study findings and constraints: As was reported, about two months after transplant, alpha-beta T cells came from several hundred expanded graft clones. It was surviving recipient T cells and thymic progenitors that gave some patients high TCRbeta diversity at day 60. T-cell counts and diversity at one year post-transplant came mainly from newly produced T cells.

As regards this clonotype: Its antigen is not identified.

Germline V gene data show CDR1 as MNHEY and CDR2 as SMNVEV (reference sequence). The CDR3 sequence is 17 residues long. Germline trimming cut 4 bases from V and 2 bases from J; bases unmatched to any gene: 6. Using unique molecular identifiers, the investigators prepared the TCRbeta library. MiXCR, applied by TCRdb to the PCR reads, yields one record per CDR3 protein. The profile shows 500,000 to 650,000 distinct CDR3 sequences, approximately 10% of them singletons. The sample was PBMCs, mostly from graft donor cells, taken 180 days after TCRalphabeta/CD19-depleted stem cell transplant. The genes are TRBV27 and TRBJ2-1, with TRBD2 identical over 12 bases. The receptor's source is a female patient aged 2 to 10 who had a stem cell transplant for aplastic anemia, so the T cells may come from the graft donor. Written as DNA, the CDR3 is TGTGCCAGCAGTTCGCTCCTAGCGGGAGGGGCCTACAATGAGCAGTTCTTC. It encodes CASSSLLAGGAYNEQFF.